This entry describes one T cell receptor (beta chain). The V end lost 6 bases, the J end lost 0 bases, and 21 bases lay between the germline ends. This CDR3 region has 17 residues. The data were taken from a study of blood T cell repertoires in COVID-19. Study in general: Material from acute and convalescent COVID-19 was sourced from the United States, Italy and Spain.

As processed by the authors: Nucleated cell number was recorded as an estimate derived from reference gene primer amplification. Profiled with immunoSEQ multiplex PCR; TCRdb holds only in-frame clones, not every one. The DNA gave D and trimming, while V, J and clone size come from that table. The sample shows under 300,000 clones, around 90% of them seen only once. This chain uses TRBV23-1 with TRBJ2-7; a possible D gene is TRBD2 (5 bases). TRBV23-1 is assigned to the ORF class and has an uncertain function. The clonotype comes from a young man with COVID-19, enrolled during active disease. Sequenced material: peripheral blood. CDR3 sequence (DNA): TGCGCCAGCAGACCGAGCACCGGGGTCACGAGCTCCTACGAGCAGTACTTC. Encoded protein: CASRPSTGVTSSYEQYF.